This T cell receptor (beta chain) is drawn from a study of blood T cell repertoires in COVID-19. Across the whole study: Samples taken during acute and convalescent COVID-19 were collected in the United States, Italy and Spain. Sample material is recorded as cDNA or gDNA derived from T cells, B-cell-depleted T cells, or PBMCs.

Unmatched junction bases numbered 4, after V lost 6 bases and J lost 4 bases. This CDR3 region has 14 residues. From germline, CDR1 is MDHEN and CDR2 SYDVKM. Under the authors' procedure: Amplifying reference gene primers gave estimates of nucleated cell counts. Libraries were prepared by immunoSEQ multiplex PCR; TCRdb keeps only in-frame clonotypes and omits some of them. Clone size and V and J calls were adopted from that table, with D and trimming inferred from the DNA. The data show 30,000 to 50,000 clones, approximately 90% seen once. This chain connects TRBV28 to TRBJ2-7; the match to TRBD1 covers 12 bases. The specimen sequenced was peripheral blood. The receptor's source is a woman aged 25 to 39 in a cohort sampled during active COVID-19. The CDR3 spells CASRGQGAGYEQYF. The CDR3 DNA sequence: TGTGCCAGCAGGGGACAGGGGGCTGGATACGAGCAGTACTTC.